The subject of this entry is one TCR beta chain. Study members were between roughly 18 and 89 years old and lived in over 20 US regions. Clinical histories supplied by participants themselves formed the basis of cohort assignment. Recovered status applied to Cohort 3 donors who had two consecutive negative PCRs. It also applied to those with clearance or with symptom resolution. The data were taken from a study of blood T cell repertoires in COVID-19. Germline trimming cut 3 bases from V and 12 bases from J; bases unmatched to any gene: 10. Germline V gives CDR1 KGHDR, CDR2 SFDVKD. The CDR3 covers 14 residues. Original processing notes: Estimation of nucleated cell counts was performed using reference gene primer amplification. Assay: immunoSEQ multiplex PCR; the TCRdb copy retains only in-frame clones and omits some. V, J and clone size are taken as reported in that table, and D and trimming were inferred from the DNA itself. The sample lists 180,000 or so clones, roughly 80% occurring once.

This clonotype originated in a man aged 35 to 55 who had recovered from COVID-19. Sequenced sample: PBMCs or T cells enriched from blood (not recorded which). This chain uses TRBV24-1 with TRBJ2-1; 7 bases map to TRBD1. CDR3: CATSDPKRQGAQFF. The CDR3 DNA reads TGTGCCACCAGTGATCCAAAAAGACAGGGAGCGCAGTTCTTC.